The source of this T cell receptor beta chain is a study of post-analysis software for immune sequencing data. Looking at the study overall: Secondary progressive, relapsing-remitting and progressive-relapsing multiple sclerosis were among the included disease courses. Study-level results: Five or six TRBV segments were more frequent in patients than controls; TRBV5-6, TRBV5-1 and TRBV20-1 belonged to this group. Batch-mates among the samples co-clustered strongly by F measure.

The authors incorporated unique molecular identifiers into the TCR beta cDNA libraries. The source material, roughly 0.9 to 11 million T cells, gave rise to approximately 520,000 cDNA molecules. TCRdb ran MiXCR on the PCR reads and lists one entry per CDR3 protein. The sample carries approximately 150,000 distinct CDR3 sequences, approximately 30% recorded once. This clonotype has ten or more counts. The antigen is unknown. CDR1 is LNHNV and CDR2 is YYDKDF in the germline V gene (reference sequence). CDR3 size: 13 residues. The V end was cut by 0 bases, the J end by 5 bases, with 6 bases between. What was sequenced was blood. This sequence joins TRBV15 and TRBJ2-3; D is unclear. This TCR derives from a girl under 18 with multiple sclerosis. The CDR3 reads CATSRDPGDTQYF. CDR3 DNA sequence: TGTGCCACCAGCAGAGACCCGGGAGATACGCAGTATTTT.